This T cell receptor beta chain stems from a study of regulatory T cells in long-lasting Graves disease. Time point meaning: newly diagnosed GD, antithyroid drugs for less than 3 months. Following extraction of RNA from PBMCs, that RNA was used to make the TCR library. This clonotype was recorded many times. The authors built TCR beta libraries using iRepertoire HTBI primers and Arm-PCR of CDR3 regions. One entry per CDR3 protein, called by TCRdb with MiXCR from the multiplex PCR reads. The sample has about 500,000 distinct CDR3 sequences; around 16% are singletons. The V gene's germline CDR1 is SGHTA and CDR2 FQGNSA. Trimming left V 5 bases short and J 4 bases short, with 17 bases between. The CDR3 length is 15 residues. This sample was shared with a second study, whose subject was T cells in Graves' hyperthyroidism and ophthalmopathy. That report adds: Diagnosing involved the use of clinical symptoms, serum thyroxine and TRAb, thyroid ultrasound and orbital computed tomography.

The TCR sequence derives from a middle-aged man with Graves disease. The sample was peripheral blood mononuclear cells (PBMCs), taken at new diagnosis, from a patient treated with antithyroid drugs. The chain has TRBV7-2 and TRBJ1-1; tentative D call: TRBD1 (6 bases). The CDR3 loop is CASSKTGPWGTEAFF. The DNA for the CDR3 is TGTGCCAGCAGCAAAACAGGGCCTTGGGGCACTGAAGCTTTCTTT.